This TCR beta chain was captured by sequencing in a study of glioma-infiltrating T cells. General study results and limits: Tissue and blood shared very few CDR3 sequences. Above-expected tissue-blood divergence occurred in all gliomas, most in low-grade ones.

Amplification of TCR alpha and beta CDR3 regions from RNA used iRepertoire nested multiplex PCR. TCRdb processed the multiplex PCR reads anew with MiXCR; each CDR3 protein has one entry. The table lists under 200,000 distinct CDR3 sequences, around 40% of them singletons. CDR1 and CDR2 (germline): MDHEN, SYDVKM. The germline V and J ends were trimmed by 2 bases and 5 bases, with 10 bases remaining between them. This CDR3 comprises 14 residues. This clonotype was found once. What it recognizes is unknown. This could be a read error, since a much larger clone is one nucleotide away. The chain employs TRBV28 and TRBJ1-5, with D unclear. This receptor was taken from a human donor with low-grade glioma or glioblastoma, undergoing nonglioma brain surgery, or in good health (not recorded which). Sequencing was done on a sample of glioma tissue, nonneoplastic brain tissue, or PBMCs (not recorded which). The CDR3 reads CASSLGRTDQPQHF. The CDR3 bases are TGTGCCAGCAGTTTAGGGAGGACGGATCAGCCCCAGCATTTT.